This TCR beta chain emerged from a study of cytomegalovirus exposure and HLA in healthy donors (dated 2017 in TCRdb). General notes on the study: In an earlier analysis of some 610 of the donors, 276 Gb of sequence data and approximately 100 million unique TCR beta sequences from 150 million to 200 million T cells were reported. Roughly 300 gigabases of sequencing data and roughly 90 million unique TCR sequences were included in an early release covering around 650 HLA-typed donors. Of the 300 to 400 genotyped donors, approximately 82% fell in the genetic ancestry cluster associated with self-reported Caucasian donors. The study was designed to test whether signatures of past pathogen exposure could be identified by cataloging public T cell receptors. Using immunosequencing, the study profiled T cell repertoires from roughly 650 subjects and related those repertoires to cytomegalovirus serostatus. In addition to the first cohort of around 670 subjects, a separate validation cohort of some 120 different subjects was used. To predict cytomegalovirus infection status, the study combined high-throughput TCR immunosequencing, statistical association of individual TCRs with disease status, and machine learning. A later analysis re-analyzed previously published TCR beta repertoires from 666 donors and added high-resolution HLA genotyping to study TCR occurrence patterns. In the later analysis, no new phenotypic data were used to find candidate immune exposures; instead, reliance was placed on TCR beta sequences and their occurrence across donors. An earlier analysis of 587 of the donors used high-throughput TCR beta sequencing to judge whether each TCR beta V gene segment behaved as functional or pseudogenic. Donor age, sex, ethnicity and CMV serostatus were collected together with the repertoire data. Genome-wide SNP genotypes for about 65% of the roughly 670 donors were used in a later genetic analysis, which treated that subset as a discovery cohort. Every repertoire in the discovery cohort had been generated on one and the same sequencing platform. HLA typing included class I and class II loci at four-digit resolution. The number of donors typed differed by locus, with roughly 620-630 for A, B, C, DRB1 and DQB1, around 560 for DQA1, 600 to 610 for DPA1, and under 490 for DPB1. Roughly 5 DR-DQ haplotypes were treated as single units for association and clustering because of strong linkage in the cohort. Across approximately 400 genotyped donors of the cohort, an average of about 240,000 unique TCR beta nucleotide sequences per donor were sequenced, and around 19% of those sequences were non-productive.

Remarks on this clone: Which antigen it targets is not known. No clone much larger than this one lies a single base away; base qualities are absent.

Preparation of the library involved the immunoSEQ multiplex PCR assay. For the multiplex PCR, a mixture combining 60 forward primers for TCR Vbeta segments and 13 reverse primers for TCR Jbeta segments was used. A multiplex PCR assay on genomic DNA amplified the CDR3 region of rearranged TCR beta genes. On the Illumina HiSeq System, the amplified TCR beta libraries were sequenced as 87-base-pair reads. The original methods were these. Across the 600 to 700 repertoires, a later analysis counted tens of millions of unique TCR beta chains, some 11 million of which were shared by at least two donors. Raw reads were error-corrected and collapsed into unique sequences with a nearest-neighbor algorithm that merged closely related sequences to remove PCR and sequencing errors. V, D and J gene segments were assigned by aligning CDR3 sequences to IMGT reference sequences. For a sequence to be retained, a match of at least six nucleotides to both a V gene segment and a J gene segment was required. A rearrangement counted as productive if the CDR3 had no stop codons and remained in frame with V and J, and every other rearrangement counted as non-productive. CDR3 was defined according to IMGT convention as the region running from the second conserved V-encoded cysteine to the conserved J-encoded phenylalanine. Sequences without an unambiguous match to a single V gene segment were excluded from the earlier analysis of a few hundred of the donors. An earlier analysis of a few hundred of the donors classified V segments as functional when productive rearrangements were above 56.7% and as segregating when the standard deviation between donors was above 5%. To diagnose cytomegalovirus status from the catalog of TCR beta chain sequences, a statistical classification framework was built. A later analysis assigned V and J genes by comparing TCR nucleotide sequences with IMGT/GENE-DB human TR gene sequences. Using the TCRdist pipeline, a later analysis assigned CDR3 sequences along with most-parsimonious VDJ recombination scenarios. A later analysis defined each TCR beta chain by its CDR3 amino acid sequence plus V-gene family, and excluded reads lacking a unique V-gene family. To address suspected cross-contamination and a sequencing artifact, a later analysis removed under 600 highly shared, low-generation-probability nucleotide sequences. In a later analysis, a clonal expansion index was calculated for each public chain from normalized within-repertoire ranks of inferred template counts. A later analysis computed generation probabilities with a VDJ recombination model fitted to out-of-frame rearrangements, and checked the results against IGoR. In a later analysis, TCR-TCR, TCR-HLA and TCR-CMV co-occurrence was scored with hypergeometric tests, and a repertoire-size bias correction was applied to TCR pairs. In a later analysis, false discovery rates were estimated by permuting HLA or CMV assignments 20 times. In a later analysis, co-occurring TCRs were grouped with DBSCAN, and TCRdist sequence similarity was added when clustering was performed within HLA-allele-positive subsets. Repertoires with fewer than 30,000 or more than 120,000 public chains were left out of co-occurrence clustering, as were about 5 repertoires with anomalous nucleotide sharing. Here the immuneACCESS table is served through TCRdb, limited to in-frame sequences with V and J called. Missing clones are a known gap in these copies; in checked studies unresolved V genes cover under half, and the rest lacks a known reason. V, J and clone size are those of that table, while D and trimming were read from the DNA. In this sample the table shows more than 120,000 clones, 75% to 90% of which occur a single time. The ten largest clones add up to roughly 2.8% of the sample.

The cohort was made up of approximately 670 healthy bone marrow donors. At the time of sampling, all cohort members were nominally healthy, though unrecorded immune exposures were likely present. The donor was CMV seronegative and belonged to the group of around 350 seronegative cohort members. A peripheral blood sample was collected from each donor, and TCR beta sequencing was performed on peripheral blood mononuclear cells. The Qiagen DNeasy Blood Extraction Kit was used to extract genomic DNA from the blood cell samples. Spanning cysteine to phenylalanine, the CDR3 consists of 15 amino acids. Only the CDR3 DNA stays, 45 bases, in frame from base 1. The germline V gene encodes CDR1 SGHRS and CDR2 YFSETQ. V is pruned by 4 bases and J by 0 bases, leaving 4 bases of the junction without a gene match. The paper as a whole reports these results and caveats: Most CMV-associated TCR beta chains appeared to be HLA-restricted in a later analysis, and the HLA associations seemed to be driven largely by CMV exposure. Three of the identified cytomegalovirus-associated TCR beta chains were confirmed in vitro to be specific for cytomegalovirus antigens. A later genetic analysis associated a missense DCLRE1C variant with V-gene and J-gene trimming of TCR beta chains, and an independent cohort replicated the association. In this cohort, only TCR beta chains were sequenced, and detectable features were limited by the absence of alpha or paired-chain data. Specific HLA alleles were associated with 16,951 TCR beta sequences at a false discovery rate of 0.05 in a later analysis. The authors suggested that the approach could potentially be extended to other disease states and immunological phenotypes. Cytomegalovirus status was reported to be diagnosed by the classifier with high specificity and sensitivity in both the original and validation cohorts. The sequencing pipeline was judged likely to have produced a cluster of highly shared sequence variants as a technical artifact. Because some donors lacked HLA typing at each locus, the association tests relied only on the typed subset. Compared with the roughly 600-donor mean, donors in an Asian-associated ancestry cluster had fewer N-insertions in productive TCRs, according to a later genetic analysis. For the cohort, immune exposure information was limited to CMV serostatus. A later analysis found that TCR association rates varied across HLA loci, with DRB1 alleles showing the most associated TCRs and HLA-C alleles the fewest. Strong co-occurrence of HLA alleles, especially DR and DQ, made assigning TCR associations to individual alleles difficult. Correlated functional status among segregating V segments might reflect linkage disequilibrium, but an unknown experimental factor could not be ruled out. In a later analysis, several top co-occurrence clusters were reported to appear linked to parvovirus B19, influenza, CMV and Epstein-Barr virus. A further reported finding was that TCR beta sequences accurately predicted the HLA-A and HLA-B alleles for most subjects in the first cohort. The study gave a list of some 150 TCR beta chains associated with cytomegalovirus. In an earlier analysis of approximately 590 of the donors, most TCR beta V segments were observed in productive rearrangements about 90% or about 30% of the time, broadly matching IMGT annotations. The presence/absence analyses assumed that sequencing depth was roughly uniform across donors, and that assumption may not be true. Some IMGT-functional V segments, including TRBV6-2 and TRBV6-3, could not be told apart with the 87-base-pair reads, so those segments were excluded. Because counts were too low, fewer than 20 rarely observed V segments, including chromosome 9 orphons, were excluded from the earlier analysis of around 590 of the donors. Most TCR sequences were observed very rarely across donors, whereas some public TCRs were present in many individuals. In a later analysis, HLA-associated TCR beta chains were found to be more clonally expanded and to have lower generation probabilities than equally common non-associated chains.

The V and J segments used are TRBV5-1 and TRBJ1-2, with TRBD1 matching 9 junction bases. The sample taken for sequencing was PBMCs. This TCR came from a young woman in good health and CMV-seronegative. CDR3 region: CASSRDRDANYGYTF. The DNA sequence is as follows: TGCGCCAGCAGCAGGGACAGGGACGCTAACTATGGCTACACCTTC.